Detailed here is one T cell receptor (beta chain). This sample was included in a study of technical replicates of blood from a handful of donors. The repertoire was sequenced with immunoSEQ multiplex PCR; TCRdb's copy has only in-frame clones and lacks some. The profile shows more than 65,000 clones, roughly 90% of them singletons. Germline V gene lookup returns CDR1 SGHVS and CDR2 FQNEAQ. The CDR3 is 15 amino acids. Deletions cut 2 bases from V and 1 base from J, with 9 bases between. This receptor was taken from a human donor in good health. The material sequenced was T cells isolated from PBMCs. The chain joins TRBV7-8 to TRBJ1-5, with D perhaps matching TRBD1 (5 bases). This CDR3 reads CASSLYGGSNQPQHF. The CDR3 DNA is TGTGCCAGCAGCTTATACGGGGGAAGCAATCAGCCCCAGCATTTT. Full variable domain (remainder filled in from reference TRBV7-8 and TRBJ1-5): GAGVSQSPRYKVAKRGQDVALRCDPISGHVSLFWYQQALGQGPEFLTYFQNEAQLDKSGLPSDRFFAERPEGSVSTLKIQRTQQEDSAVYLCASSLYGGSNQPQHFGDGTRLSIL.